The 26 T cell receptor beta chains reported below all come from one sample, sequenced in a study of blood T cell repertoires in COVID-19. Sequencing used immunoSEQ multiplex PCR; TCRdb keeps in-frame clones, though not all of them. The sample has some 670,000 clones, over 80% seen once. The sequenced material came from peripheral blood. The receptor source for this set is a woman aged 18-29 years with acute or convalescent COVID-19.

The chain employs TRBV19 and TRBJ1-2, with TRBD1 matching over 7 bases. V dropped 5 bases and J dropped 2; count of bases not matched to a gene: 11. The length of the CDR3 is 16 residues. Germline CDR1 is LNHDA and CDR2 is SQIVND (reference sequence). The CDR3 loop is CASSSLGRQGNYGYTF. The CDR3 nucleotides are TGTGCCAGTAGTTCCCTGGGAAGACAGGGAAACTATGGCTACACCTTC.

The chain recombines TRBV21-1 with TRBJ2-7; the table's D call, TRBD1, has no DNA check behind it. TRBV21-1 is flagged as a pseudogene. This CDR3 region has 14 residues. The CDR3, as DNA: TGTGCCAGCAGCAAAGTGGGACAGGGGTACGAGCAGTACTTC. As protein: CASSKVGQGYEQYF.

The rearrangement links TRBV6-5 to TRBJ1-2; D is possibly TRBD1 (6 bases). Trimming shortened V by 5 bases and J by 2 bases, and 15 bases separated the two germline ends. Per the germline V gene, CDR1 is MNHEY and CDR2 is SVGAGI. The length of the CDR3 is 15 residues. The CDR3, as DNA: TGTGCCAGCAGTACCCTGGGGGCTACGAACTATGGCTACACCTTC. Its protein product is CASSTLGATNYGYTF.

This chain joins TRBV19 and TRBJ1-2; TRBD1 matches 7 bases. The germline V gene has CDR1 LNHDA and CDR2 SQIVND (reference sequence). This CDR3 is built from 14 residues. V lost 5 bases, J lost 6 bases, and 9 bases stayed unmatched. For the CDR3, the DNA is TGTGCCAGTAGTCCCGGGACAGCCGGGCATGGCTACACCTTC. Its protein product is CASSPGTAGHGYTF.

The rearrangement links TRBV5-1 to TRBJ1-1, with 7 bases matching TRBD1. The CDR3 has 14 amino acids. Germline values: CDR1 SGHRS, CDR2 YFSETQ. V gave up 0 bases and J gave up 5 bases; unmatched junction bases: 4. CDR3 sequence reads: CASSLVDRETEAFF. The CDR3 DNA reads TGCGCCAGCAGCTTGGTAGACAGGGAAACTGAAGCTTTCTTT.

With regard to this clone: Distinct nucleotide sequences in the sample also encode this CDR3. V and J are TRBV6-5 and TRBJ1-5; D possibly corresponds to TRBD1 (6 bases). The CDR3 runs to 14 residues. Germline V CDR1 and CDR2: MNHEY, SVGAGI. Trimming shortened V by 8 bases and J by 4 bases, and 15 bases separated the two germline ends. The CDR3 loop reads CASGAGAGNQPQHF. In DNA, the CDR3 is TGTGCCAGCGGGGCGGGGGCAGGAAATCAGCCCCAGCATTTT.

This chain uses TRBV2 with TRBJ1-6; D perhaps matches TRBD1 (5 bases). Germline-derived CDR1 and CDR2 are SNHLY and FYNNEI. The CDR3 is made up of 13 amino acids. The V end lost 8 bases, the J end lost 14 bases, and 19 bases lay between the germline ends. CDR3: CASLHRDFVALHF. CDR3 sequence (DNA): TGTGCCAGCCTTCACCGGGACTTTGTGGCCCTCCACTTT.

This sequence joins TRBV6-1 and TRBJ1-5, with TRBD1 identical over 7 bases. Germline lookup yields CDR1 MNHNS and CDR2 SASEGT. The J segment lost 8 bases and the V segment lost 3 bases, leaving 7 bases of the junction unmatched. CDR3 length: 14 amino acids. The CDR3 coding sequence is TGTGCCAGCAGTGAGGGGACAGCCCTAAAGCCCCAGCATTTT. Amino acid sequence: CASSEGTALKPQHF.

This chain joins TRBV4-2 and TRBJ2-5; the match to TRBD2 covers 8 bases. Germline loops: CDR1 LGHNA, CDR2 YNFKEQ. The CDR3 length is 16 residues. The ends lost 3 bases at V and 2 bases at J; junction bases unmatched: 8. This CDR3 is CASSHLRGATQETQYF. The CDR3, as DNA: TGTGCCAGCAGCCATCTGCGGGGGGCCACACAAGAGACCCAGTACTTC.

This chain uses TRBV25-1 with TRBJ1-6, with 8 bases aligning to TRBD1. The CDR3 is made up of 15 amino acids. Germline V gene data show CDR1 as MGHDK and CDR2 as SYGVNS. J lost 6 bases, V lost 7 bases, and 8 bases had no gene match. The CDR3, as DNA: TGTGCCAGCAAGGGGACAGGAAGTTTTAATTCACCCCTCCACTTT. Protein: CASKGTGSFNSPLHF.

The V gene is TRBV5-5, the J gene TRBJ2-7; 7 bases align to TRBD1. With V trimmed by 0 bases and J by 6 bases, 3 bases remained unmatched. Germline CDR1 and CDR2: SGHKS and YYEKEE (reference sequence). The CDR3 contains 13 residues. CDR3 sequence reads: CASSLEAGGEQYF. CDR3 coding DNA: TGTGCCAGCAGCTTGGAGGCAGGGGGCGAGCAGTACTTC. Full variable domain (remainder filled in from reference TRBV5-5 and TRBJ2-7): DAGVTQSPTHLIKTRGQQVTLRCSPISGHKSVSWYQQVLGQGPQFIFQYYEKEERGRGNFPDRFSARQFPNYSSELNVNALLLGDSALYLCASSLEAGGEQYFGPGTRLTVT.

The chain uses TRBV5-1 and TRBJ2-3; D is perhaps TRBD2 (6 bases). CDR3 length: 16 amino acids. Looked up from germline, CDR1 is SGHRS and CDR2 is YFSETQ. V shed 5 bases and J shed 1 base, with 17 bases lying between them. This chain's CDR3 is CASRPLPGDRTDTQYF. The DNA of the CDR3 is TGCGCCAGCAGGCCCCTTCCGGGGGACCGCACAGATACGCAGTATTTT.

The V and J genes are TRBV5-1 and TRBJ2-1; 8 positions agree with TRBD1. V lost 4 bases to trimming and J lost 6 bases; unmatched junction nucleotides: 12. Per germline, CDR1 SGHRS and CDR2 YFSETQ. The CDR3 runs 16 residues. CDR3 nucleotides: TGCGCCAGCAGCGGAACAATTGGACAGGGTGCCAATGAGCAGTTCTTC. Residues: CASSGTIGQGANEQFF.

The chain uses TRBV7-9 and TRBJ2-7, with D maybe TRBD1 (6 bases). The CDR3 spans 13 residues. Germline assignment: CDR1 SEHNR and CDR2 FQNEAQ (reference sequence). V dropped 6 bases and J dropped 5 bases, with 14 bases sitting between them. The CDR3 nucleotides are TGTGCCAGCAGTTGGGACATTCTCCACGAGCAGTACTTC. As protein: CASSWDILHEQYF.

The chain uses TRBV11-2 and TRBJ2-3; 13 bases are shared with TRBD2. Germline CDR1 SGHAT, CDR2 FQNNGV. V lost 1 base to trimming and J lost 1 base; unmatched junction nucleotides: 8. This CDR3 is 19 amino acids long. CDR3 amino acids: CASSLGTSGGAGGTDTQYF. In nucleotides, the CDR3 is TGTGCCAGCAGCTTAGGGACTAGCGGGGGAGCGGGGGGCACAGATACGCAGTATTTT.

This chain connects TRBV6-5 to TRBJ1-3; no definite D call. Trimming removed 8 bases at V and 2 bases at J, with 13 bases between. The CDR3 sequence is 14 residues long. CDR1 and CDR2 (germline): MNHEY, SVGAGI. The chain's CDR3 is CASGPAGAGNTIYF. DNA for the CDR3: TGTGCCAGCGGCCCGGCGGGTGCTGGAAACACCATATATTTT.

The chain is built from TRBV6-5 and TRBJ1-4; D perhaps matches TRBD1 (5 bases). CDR1 MNHEY and CDR2 SVGAGI come from the germline V gene. The ends were cut back, 2 bases at V and 7 bases at J, with 5 bases in the middle. This CDR3 is built from 12 residues. The CDR3 loop reads CASSYDSEKLFF. The DNA of the CDR3 is TGTGCCAGCAGTTACGACAGTGAAAAACTGTTTTTT.

The chain employs TRBV6-2 or TRBV6-3 and TRBJ1-2; D is ambiguous. CDR3 length: 15 amino acids. Deletions cut 0 bases from V and 1 base from J, with 9 bases between. Germline V gene data show CDR1 as MNHEY and CDR2 as SVGEGT. CDR3 region: CASSYSTQDNYGYTF. The CDR3 DNA reads TGTGCCAGCAGTTACTCGACGCAGGATAACTATGGCTACACCTTC.

This clone occurred a few times. The chain is built from TRBV6-5 and TRBJ2-7, with TRBD1 matching 9 bases. The CDR3 extends over 15 amino acids. The junction had 11 bases not matched to a gene; V was cut back by 5 bases and J by 6 bases. CDR1 and CDR2 from the germline V gene are MNHEY and SVGAGI. The CDR3 sequence is CASSPLDRGSAEQYF. The CDR3 region has the DNA TGTGCCAGCAGTCCCCTGGACAGGGGATCTGCCGAGCAGTACTTC.

The V and J genes are TRBV9 and TRBJ1-6, with D uncertain. The CDR3 is made up of 17 amino acids. V lost 6 bases and J lost 0, with 16 bases in between. Germline values: CDR1 SGDLS, CDR2 YYNGEE. The CDR3 nucleotides read TGTGCCAGCACTCCAACAGCCACCAACTCCTATAATTCACCCCTCCACTTT. Its translation is CASTPTATNSYNSPLHF.

Only a few counts were recorded for this clone. This chain's CDR3 is CASSVGQGPEAFF. CDR3 DNA sequence: TGTGCCAGCAGTGTCGGACAGGGACCTGAAGCTTTCTTT. The chain employs TRBV2 and TRBJ1-1, with 8 positions matching TRBD1. The V gene end was trimmed by 4 bases and the J gene end by 6 bases; junction bases not matched to a gene: 4. Germline V gives CDR1 SNHLY, CDR2 FYNNEI. CDR3 length: 13 amino acids.

V gene TRBV11-2 combines with J gene TRBJ1-1; the match to TRBD1 covers 10 bases. Germline values: CDR1 SGHAT, CDR2 FQNNGV. The CDR3 is 16 residues long. V shed 4 bases, J shed 5 bases, and the junction held 10 bases outside the gene matches. Written as DNA, the CDR3 is TGTGCCAGCAGCTACCTCGGACAGGGGGGAGGGACTGAAGCTTTCTTT. This sequence encodes CASSYLGQGGGTEAFF.

The chain has TRBV29-1 and TRBJ2-1, with D possibly being TRBD2 (5 bases). Between the trimmed V and J ends, which lost 5 bases and 9 bases, there was a span of 17 bases. The CDR3 loop spans 13 amino acids. CDR1 SQVTM and CDR2 ANQGSEA come from the germline V gene. In nucleotides, the CDR3 is TGCAGCGTTCGCAGGTTGGTCGGACTTGAGCAGTTCTTC. This gives the protein CSVRRLVGLEQFF.

The chain employs TRBV2 and TRBJ1-2; perhaps TRBD1 as D (5 bases). The CDR3 is made up of 12 amino acids. V gave up 6 bases and J gave up 8 bases, with 13 bases separating them. Germline lookup yields CDR1 SNHLY and CDR2 FYNNEI. The CDR3: CASSPTVNGYTF. The CDR3 DNA follows: TGTGCCAGCAGCCCGACAGTAAACGGCTACACCTTC.

The rearrangement joins TRBV12-3 or TRBV12-4 to TRBJ1-2, with unresolved D. V lost 5 bases and J lost 4, with 11 bases in between. The CDR3 extends over 13 amino acids. Here the CDR3 DNA reads TGTGCCAGCAGTCCCACCCGAGGCTATGGCTACACCTTC. Translating it yields CASSPTRGYGYTF.

Ten or more counts support this clone. The chain is built from TRBV6-4 and TRBJ2-3; 11 bases map to TRBD1. V shed 0 bases and J 4 bases; nucleotides not matched to a gene: 0. Germline V lookup: CDR1 MRHNA, CDR2 SNTAGT. This CDR3 spans 15 amino acids. The CDR3 loop reads CASSDSGQGADTQYF. CDR3 nucleotides: TGTGCCAGCAGTGACTCGGGACAGGGGGCAGATACGCAGTATTTT.